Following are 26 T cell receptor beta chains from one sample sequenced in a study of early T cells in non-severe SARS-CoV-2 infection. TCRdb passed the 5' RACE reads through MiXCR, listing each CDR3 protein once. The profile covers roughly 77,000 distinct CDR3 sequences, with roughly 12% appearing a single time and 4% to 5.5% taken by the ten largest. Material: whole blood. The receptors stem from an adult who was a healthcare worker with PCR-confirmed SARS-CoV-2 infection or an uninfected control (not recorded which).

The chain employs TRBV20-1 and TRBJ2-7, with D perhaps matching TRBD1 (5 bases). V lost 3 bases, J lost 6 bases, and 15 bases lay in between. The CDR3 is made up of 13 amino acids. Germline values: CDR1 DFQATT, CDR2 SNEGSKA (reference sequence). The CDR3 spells CSASVDTKGEQYF. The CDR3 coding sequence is TGCAGTGCTAGCGTGGACACCAAGGGCGAGCAGTACTTC.

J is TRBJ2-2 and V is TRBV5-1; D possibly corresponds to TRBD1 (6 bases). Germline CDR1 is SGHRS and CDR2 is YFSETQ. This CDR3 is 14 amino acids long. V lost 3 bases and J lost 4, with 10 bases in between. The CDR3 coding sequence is TGCGCCAGCAGCTCCCAGGGGAGCACCGGGGAGCTGTTTTTT. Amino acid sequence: CASSSQGSTGELFF.

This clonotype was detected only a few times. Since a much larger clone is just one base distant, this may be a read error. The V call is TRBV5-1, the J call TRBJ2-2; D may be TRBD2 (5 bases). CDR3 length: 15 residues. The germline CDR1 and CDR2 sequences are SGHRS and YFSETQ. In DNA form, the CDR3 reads TGCGCCAACAGCTTGGGAGAAGGGAACACCGGGGAGCTGTTTTTT. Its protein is CANSLGEGNTGELFF.

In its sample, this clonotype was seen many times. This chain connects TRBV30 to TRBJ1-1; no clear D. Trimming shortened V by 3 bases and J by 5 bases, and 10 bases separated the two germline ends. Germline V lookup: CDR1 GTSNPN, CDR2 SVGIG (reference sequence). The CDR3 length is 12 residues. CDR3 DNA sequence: TGTGCCTGGAGCGAAGGGTTTACTGAAGCTTTCTTT. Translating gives CAWSEGFTEAFF. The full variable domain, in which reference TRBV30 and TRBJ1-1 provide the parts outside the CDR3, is SQTIHQWPATLVQPVGSPLSLECTVEGTSNPNLYWYRQAAGRGLQLLFYSVGIGQISSEVPQNLSASRPQDRQFILSSKKLLLSDSGFYLCAWSEGFTEAFFGQGTRLTVV.

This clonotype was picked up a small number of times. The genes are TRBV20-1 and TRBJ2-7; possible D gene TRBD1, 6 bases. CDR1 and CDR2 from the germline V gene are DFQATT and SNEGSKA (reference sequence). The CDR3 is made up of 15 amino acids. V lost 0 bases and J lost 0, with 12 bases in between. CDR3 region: CSARDIQGSSYEQYF. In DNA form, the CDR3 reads TGCAGTGCTAGAGATATCCAGGGGAGCTCCTACGAGCAGTACTTC.

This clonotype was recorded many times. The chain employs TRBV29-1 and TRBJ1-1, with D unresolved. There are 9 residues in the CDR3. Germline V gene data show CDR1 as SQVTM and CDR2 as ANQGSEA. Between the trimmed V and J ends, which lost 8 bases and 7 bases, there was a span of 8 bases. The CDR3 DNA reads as TGCAGCACTTCAGATGAAGCTTTCTTT. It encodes CSTSDEAFF.

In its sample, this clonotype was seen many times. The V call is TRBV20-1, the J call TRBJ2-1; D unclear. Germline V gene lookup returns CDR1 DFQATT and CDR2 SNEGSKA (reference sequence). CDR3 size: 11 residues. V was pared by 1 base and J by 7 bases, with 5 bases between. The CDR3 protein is CSARADNEQFF. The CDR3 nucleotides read TGCAGTGCTAGAGCGGATAATGAGCAGTTCTTC.

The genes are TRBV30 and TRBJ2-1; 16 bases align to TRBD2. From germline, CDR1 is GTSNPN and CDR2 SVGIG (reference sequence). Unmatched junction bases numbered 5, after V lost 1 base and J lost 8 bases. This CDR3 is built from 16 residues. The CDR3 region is CAWSETGLAGGYEQFF. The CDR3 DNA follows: TGTGCCTGGAGTGAGACGGGACTAGCGGGAGGGTATGAGCAGTTCTTC.

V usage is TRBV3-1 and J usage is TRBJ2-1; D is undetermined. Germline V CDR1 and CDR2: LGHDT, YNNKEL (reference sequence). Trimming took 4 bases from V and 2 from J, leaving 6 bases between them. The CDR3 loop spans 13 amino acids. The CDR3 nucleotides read TGTGCCAGCAGCCGGAAGACCTACAATGAGCAGTTCTTC. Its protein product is CASSRKTYNEQFF.

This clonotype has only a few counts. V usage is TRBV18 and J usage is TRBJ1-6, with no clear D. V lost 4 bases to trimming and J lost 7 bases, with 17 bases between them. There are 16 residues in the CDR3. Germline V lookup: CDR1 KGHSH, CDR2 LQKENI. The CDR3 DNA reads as TGTGCCAGCTCACAAGCCCGCAGCGCCACCAATTCACCCCTCCACTTT. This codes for CASSQARSATNSPLHF. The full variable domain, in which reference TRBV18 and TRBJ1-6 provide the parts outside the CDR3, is NAGVMQNPRHLVRRRGQEARLRCSPMKGHSHVYWYRQLPEEGLKFMVYLQKENIIDESGMPKERFSAEFPKEGPSILRIQQVVRGDSAAYFCASSQARSATNSPLHFGNGTRLTVT.

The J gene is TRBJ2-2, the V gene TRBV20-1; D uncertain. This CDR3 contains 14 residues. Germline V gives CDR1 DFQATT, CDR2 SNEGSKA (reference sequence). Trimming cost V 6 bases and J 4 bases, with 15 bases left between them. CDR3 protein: CSAENAPGTGELFF. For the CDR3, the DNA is TGCAGTGCAGAGAACGCCCCGGGCACCGGGGAGCTGTTTTTT.

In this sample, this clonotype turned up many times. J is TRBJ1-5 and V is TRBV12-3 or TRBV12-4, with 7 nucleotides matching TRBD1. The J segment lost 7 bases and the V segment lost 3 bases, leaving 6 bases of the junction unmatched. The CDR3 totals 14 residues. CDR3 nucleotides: TGTGCCAGCAGTTTTAGTACAGGGGACCAGCCCCAGCATTTT. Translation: CASSFSTGDQPQHF.

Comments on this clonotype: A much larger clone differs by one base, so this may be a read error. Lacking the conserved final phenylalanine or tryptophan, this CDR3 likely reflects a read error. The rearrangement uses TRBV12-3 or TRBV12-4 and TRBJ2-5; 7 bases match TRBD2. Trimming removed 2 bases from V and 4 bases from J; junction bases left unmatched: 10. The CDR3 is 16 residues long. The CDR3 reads CASSLRASGRVETQYS. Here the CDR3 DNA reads TGTGCCAGCAGTTTAAGGGCTAGCGGCCGGGTAGAGACCCAGTACTCC.

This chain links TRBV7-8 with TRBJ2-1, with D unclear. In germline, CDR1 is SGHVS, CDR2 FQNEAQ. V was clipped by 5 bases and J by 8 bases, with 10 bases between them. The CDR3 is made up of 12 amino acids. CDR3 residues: CASSRNSDEQFF. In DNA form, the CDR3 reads TGTGCCAGCAGCCGTAACAGTGATGAGCAGTTCTTC.

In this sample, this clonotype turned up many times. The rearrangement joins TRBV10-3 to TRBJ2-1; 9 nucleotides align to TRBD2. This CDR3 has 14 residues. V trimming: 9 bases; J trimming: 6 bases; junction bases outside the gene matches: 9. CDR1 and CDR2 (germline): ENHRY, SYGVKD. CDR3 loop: CAIHSGLASNEQFF. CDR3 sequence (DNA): TGTGCCATTCATTCGGGACTAGCATCCAATGAGCAGTTCTTC.

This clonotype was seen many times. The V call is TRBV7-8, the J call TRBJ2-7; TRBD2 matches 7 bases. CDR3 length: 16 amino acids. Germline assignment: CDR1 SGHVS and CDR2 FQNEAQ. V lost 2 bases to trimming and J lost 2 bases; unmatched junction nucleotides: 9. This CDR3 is CASSLRLGGSAYEQYF. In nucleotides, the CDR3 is TGTGCCAGCAGCTTAAGGCTCGGGGGGTCCGCCTACGAGCAGTACTTC.

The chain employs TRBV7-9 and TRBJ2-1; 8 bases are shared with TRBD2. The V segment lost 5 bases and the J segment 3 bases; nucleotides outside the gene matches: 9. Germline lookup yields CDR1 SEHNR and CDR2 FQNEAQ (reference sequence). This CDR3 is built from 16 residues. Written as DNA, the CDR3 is TGTGCCAGCAGCCCTCGGGTAGCGGGGATCTACAATGAGCAGTTCTTC. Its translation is CASSPRVAGIYNEQFF.

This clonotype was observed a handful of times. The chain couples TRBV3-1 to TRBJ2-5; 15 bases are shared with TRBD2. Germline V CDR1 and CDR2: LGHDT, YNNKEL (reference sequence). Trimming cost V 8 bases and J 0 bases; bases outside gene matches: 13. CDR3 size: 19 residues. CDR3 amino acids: CASGRPGLAGGTYQETQYF. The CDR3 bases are TGTGCCAGCGGACGACCGGGACTAGCGGGAGGCACCTACCAAGAGACCCAGTACTTC.

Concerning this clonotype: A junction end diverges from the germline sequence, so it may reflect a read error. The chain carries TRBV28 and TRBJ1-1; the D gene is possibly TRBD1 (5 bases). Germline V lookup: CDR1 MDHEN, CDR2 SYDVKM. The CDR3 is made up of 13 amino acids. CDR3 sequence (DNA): TGTGCCAGCACTTTAACAGGGAACACTGAAGCTTTCTTT. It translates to CASTLTGNTEAFF.

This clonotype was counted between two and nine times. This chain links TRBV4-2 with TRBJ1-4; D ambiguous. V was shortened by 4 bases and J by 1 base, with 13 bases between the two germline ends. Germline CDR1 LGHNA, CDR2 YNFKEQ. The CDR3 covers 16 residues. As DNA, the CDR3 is TGTGCCAGCAGCCCCACAGAAGTGCTAACTAATGAAAAACTGTTTTTT. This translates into CASSPTEVLTNEKLFF.

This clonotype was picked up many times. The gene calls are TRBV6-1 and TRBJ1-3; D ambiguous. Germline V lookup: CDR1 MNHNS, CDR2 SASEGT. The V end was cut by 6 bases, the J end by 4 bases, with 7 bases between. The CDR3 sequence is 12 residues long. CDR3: CASSLQGNTIYF. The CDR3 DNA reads TGTGCCAGCAGCCTACAAGGAAACACCATATATTTT.

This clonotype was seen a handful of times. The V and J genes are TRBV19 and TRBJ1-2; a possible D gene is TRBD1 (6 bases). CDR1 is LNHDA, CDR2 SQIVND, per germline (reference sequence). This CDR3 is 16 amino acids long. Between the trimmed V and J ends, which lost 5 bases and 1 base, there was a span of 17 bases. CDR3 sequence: CASSPLGGDYNYGYTF. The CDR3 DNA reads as TGTGCCAGTAGTCCCCTAGGGGGAGACTATAACTATGGCTACACCTTC.

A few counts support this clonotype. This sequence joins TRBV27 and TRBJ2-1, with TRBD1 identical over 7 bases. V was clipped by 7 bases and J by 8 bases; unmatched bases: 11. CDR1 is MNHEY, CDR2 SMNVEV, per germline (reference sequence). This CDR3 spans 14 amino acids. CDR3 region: CASNIRGTRDEQFF. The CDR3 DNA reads TGTGCCAGCAACATCAGGGGGACGCGGGATGAGCAGTTCTTC.

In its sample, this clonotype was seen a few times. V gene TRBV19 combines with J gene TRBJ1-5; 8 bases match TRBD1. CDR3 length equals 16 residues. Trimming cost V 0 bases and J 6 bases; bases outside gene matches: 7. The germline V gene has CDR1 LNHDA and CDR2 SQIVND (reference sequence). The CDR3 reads CASSIEGRGRLQPQHF. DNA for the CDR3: TGTGCCAGTAGTATAGAGGGCAGGGGGCGACTTCAGCCCCAGCATTTT.

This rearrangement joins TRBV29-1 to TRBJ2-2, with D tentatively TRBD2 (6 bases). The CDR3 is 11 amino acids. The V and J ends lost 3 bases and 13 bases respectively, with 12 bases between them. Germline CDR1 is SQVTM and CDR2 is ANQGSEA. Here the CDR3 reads CSVEWRGGLFF. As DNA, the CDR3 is TGCAGCGTTGAGTGGAGGGGTGGGCTGTTTTTT.

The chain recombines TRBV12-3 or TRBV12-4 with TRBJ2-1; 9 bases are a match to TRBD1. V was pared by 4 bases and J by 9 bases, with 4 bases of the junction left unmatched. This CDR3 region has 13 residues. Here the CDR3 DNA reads TGTGCCAGCAGTTCACAGGGGGCAAGTGAGCAGTTCTTC. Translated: CASSSQGASEQFF.